Listed below are T cell receptor beta chains from one sample, sequenced in a study of CD8 T cells in Susac syndrome. In TCRdb, the immunoSEQ multiplex PCR reads were re-called with MiXCR into one record per CDR3 protein. The repertoire holds 150,000 to 200,000 distinct CDR3 sequences, with approximately 95% as singletons. Material for sequencing was CD8+ T cells from PBMCs. Receptors were obtained from a human donor with multiple sclerosis. Both conserved end residues are part of each CDR3. Each record gives: D gene, clone size, J gene, V gene, CDR3 DNA, CDR3 protein. The D gene is left open where the match is weak. The listing skips clone size in some rows; elsewhere it reads once, few, many or a size class.

D: .; size: .; J: TRBJ1-1; V: TRBV9; DNA: TGTGCCAGCAGCGTAGACCAAGGAGGAGTAACTGAAGCTTTCTTT; CDR3: CASSVDQGGVTEAFF
D: .; size: .; J: TRBJ2-7; V: TRBV3-1; DNA: TGTGCCAGCAGCCAAGTGCAACAGGGCGGATACGAGCAGTACTTC; CDR3: CASSQVQQGGYEQYF
D: TRBD1; size: once; J: TRBJ1-2; V: TRBV7-3; DNA: TGTGCCAGCAGCTTAACCCCGGGGACAGGGGGCAATGGCTACACCTTC; CDR3: CASSLTPGTGGNGYTF
D: TRBD1; size: .; J: TRBJ2-1; V: TRBV5-1; DNA: TGCGCCAGCACCTCGGACAGGGCCGGTCCTCATGAGCAGTTCTTC; CDR3: CASTSDRAGPHEQFF
D: .; size: .; J: TRBJ2-7; V: TRBV28; DNA: TGTGCCAGCAGTTTCGGAAAATACGAGCAGTACTTC; CDR3: CASSFGKYEQYF
D: .; size: .; J: TRBJ2-7; V: TRBV6-5; DNA: TGTGCCAGCAGTTACGAAGCGGTAGGTTACGAGCAGTACTTC; CDR3: CASSYEAVGYEQYF
D: .; size: .; J: TRBJ1-5; V: TRBV29-1; DNA: TGCAGCGTAGTCCCGGACGCCCAGGGCTCCAATCAGCCCCAGCATTTT; CDR3: CSVVPDAQGSNQPQHF
D: .; size: .; J: TRBJ2-7; V: TRBV13; DNA: TGTGCCAGCAGCCCCGGGCGCGCCCCGTACGAGCAGTACTTC; CDR3: CASSPGRAPYEQYF
D: .; size: .; J: TRBJ1-1; V: TRBV27; DNA: TGTGCCAGCAGTTTAGCAAACAGGGTCAACACTGAAGCTTTCTTT; CDR3: CASSLANRVNTEAFF
D: .; size: .; J: TRBJ1-2; V: TRBV29-1; DNA: TGCAGCGCCCTCGAGGGGGAAAACTATGGCTACACCTTC; CDR3: CSALEGENYGYTF
D: .; size: .; J: TRBJ1-5; V: TRBV15; DNA: TGTGCCACCAGCAGAGTTCCAAAAAATCAGCCCCAGCATTTT; CDR3: CATSRVPKNQPQHF